Shown below are 20 T cell receptor beta chains from a single sample sequenced in a study of blood T cell repertoires in COVID-19. TCRdb's copy holds only in-frame clones and misses some; the assay was immunoSEQ multiplex PCR. Of over 150,000 clones listed, around four fifths are singletons. Sequenced input: peripheral blood. The receptor set was obtained from a woman aged 65 to 85 who had recovered from COVID-19.

In DNA, the CDR3 is TGTGCCAGCAGTGAAGCGCCACAGGGAGCCAGAAACACCATATATTTT. Amino acids: CASSEAPQGARNTIYF. This chain connects TRBV6-1 to TRBJ1-3, with D perhaps matching TRBD1 (6 bases). V was pared by 0 bases and J by 5 bases, with 14 bases between. The length of the CDR3 is 16 residues. Germline V lookup: CDR1 MNHNS, CDR2 SASEGT.

The rearrangement joins TRBV18 to TRBJ1-2; a weak D match, TRBD1 (6 bases). Trimming took off 3 bases at V and 6 bases at J, with 17 bases between the two ends. This CDR3 spans 15 amino acids. Germline-derived CDR1 and CDR2 are KGHSH and LQKENI. CDR3 sequence reads: CASSPPWVGADGYTF. DNA of the CDR3: TGTGCCAGCTCACCTCCGTGGGTGGGGGCGGATGGCTACACCTTC.

The CDR3 coding sequence is TGTGCCAGCAGCCGCGGACAGGGGGGAGACGAGCAGTACTTC. Its protein is CASSRGQGGDEQYF. This sequence joins TRBV7-9 and TRBJ2-7; 10 bases line up with TRBD1. Germline values: CDR1 SEHNR, CDR2 FQNEAQ (reference sequence). The CDR3 is made up of 14 amino acids. Unmatched junction bases numbered 6, after V lost 5 bases and J lost 5 bases. The full variable domain, in which reference TRBV7-9 and TRBJ2-7 provide the parts outside the CDR3, is DTGVSQNPRHKITKRGQNVTFRCDPISEHNRLYWYRQTLGQGPEFLTYFQNEAQLEKSRLLSDRFSAERPKGSFSTLEIQRTEQGDSAMYLCASSRGQGGDEQYFGPGTRLTVT.

CDR3 nucleotides: TGTGCCAGTAGTCCGTATGACAGGGGTGACCAGCCCCAGCATTTT. It codes for CASSPYDRGDQPQHF. V gene TRBV19 combines with J gene TRBJ1-5; 8 nucleotides agree with TRBD1. The length of the CDR3 is 15 residues. V was clipped by 5 bases and J by 7 bases; unmatched bases: 10. The germline CDR1 and CDR2 sequences are LNHDA and SQIVND (reference sequence).

In this sample, this clone turned up a few times. This rearrangement joins TRBV6-5 to TRBJ2-5, with D hard to call. Germline assignment: CDR1 MNHEY and CDR2 SVGAGI. The CDR3 has 11 amino acids. Trimming took off 8 bases at V and 1 base at J, with 5 bases between the two ends. CDR3 DNA: TGTGCCAGCGGCAGCCAAGAGACCCAGTACTTC. This sequence encodes CASGSQETQYF.

The chain combines TRBV6-2 or TRBV6-3 with TRBJ2-1; a possible D gene is TRBD2 (6 bases). CDR1 is MNHEY, CDR2 SVGEGT, per germline. The CDR3 has 17 amino acids. V gave up 2 bases and J gave up 3 bases, with 17 bases separating them. The CDR3 nucleotides are TGTGCCAGCAGTTACCCTCAAGTAAGGGAGGTCTACAATGAGCAGTTCTTC. Its translation: CASSYPQVREVYNEQFF.

The V and J genes are TRBV3-1 (or the pseudogene TRBV3-2) and TRBJ2-1, with D hard to call. V lost 1 base, J lost 11 bases, and 9 bases lay in between. This CDR3 region has 12 residues. Germline CDR1 and CDR2: LGHDT and YNNKEL (reference sequence). The CDR3 protein is CASSQASSKQFF. CDR3 DNA: TGTGCCAGCAGCCAAGCGTCATCTAAGCAGTTCTTC.

The chain employs TRBV28 and TRBJ2-2, with D possibly TRBD2 on 5 matching bases. This CDR3 is 14 amino acids long. Germline loops: CDR1 MDHEN, CDR2 SYDVKM. V dropped 6 bases and J dropped 8 bases, with 16 bases sitting between them. In nucleotides, the CDR3 is TGTGCCAGCAGCATCCCCGGGATCGTGGGGGAGCTGTTTTTT. This translates into CASSIPGIVGELFF.

This CDR3 is CATSAAGGNEKLFF. The CDR3 DNA is TGTGCCACCAGTGCTGCAGGGGGAAATGAAAAACTGTTTTTT. The J gene is TRBJ1-4, the V gene TRBV24-1; TRBD1 matches 7 bases. The CDR3 has 14 amino acids. The J segment lost 5 bases and the V segment lost 5 bases, leaving 4 bases of the junction unmatched. The germline gives CDR1 KGHDR, CDR2 SFDVKD.

The chain recombines TRBV4-1 with TRBJ1-1; the match to TRBD1 covers 10 bases. Germline V lookup: CDR1 MGHRA, CDR2 YSYEKL. V gave up 3 bases and J gave up 5 bases; unmatched junction bases: 6. The CDR3 sequence is 15 residues long. Written as DNA, the CDR3 is TGCGCCAGCAGCCAGGACGGACAGGGGGGGACTGAAGCTTTCTTT. This codes for CASSQDGQGGTEAFF.

This clone was seen a handful of times. J is TRBJ2-3 and V is TRBV2; 7 bases are shared with TRBD2. This CDR3 region has 14 residues. Trimming removed 4 bases from V and 8 bases from J; junction bases left unmatched: 9. The germline V gene encodes CDR1 SNHLY and CDR2 FYNNEI. In DNA form, the CDR3 reads TGTGCCAGCAGTGGGCCCGTGAGGGAGGGTACGCAGTATTTT. It yields the protein CASSGPVREGTQYF.

The CDR3 loop is CAWSVLATGDYGYTF. The CDR3 bases are TGTGCCTGGAGTGTGTTGGCGACAGGCGACTATGGCTACACCTTC. V usage is TRBV30 and J usage is TRBJ1-2, with D tentatively TRBD1 (6 bases). Germline CDR1 reads GTSNPN; CDR2 reads SVGIG (reference sequence). Deletions cut 0 bases from V and 3 bases from J, with 14 bases between. The CDR3 is 15 residues long.

This clone was detected only a few times. The chain combines TRBV18 with TRBJ1-1, with TRBD1 identical over 8 bases. The CDR3 has 15 residues. CDR1 and CDR2 from the germline V gene are KGHSH and LQKENI. Germline trimming cut 6 bases from V and 1 base from J; bases unmatched to any gene: 7. CDR3: CASSLQGDKNTEAFF. CDR3 coding DNA: TGTGCCAGCTCGCTACAGGGGGATAAGAACACTGAAGCTTTCTTT.

About this clone: Other DNA sequences in the same sample also yield this CDR3. This sequence joins TRBV19 and TRBJ2-3; TRBD1 might be the D (6 bases). CDR1 and CDR2 (germline): LNHDA, SQIVND (reference sequence). V was clipped by 9 bases and J by 3 bases, with 10 bases between them. There are 12 residues in the CDR3. CDR3 DNA sequence: TGTGCCAGCTCCAGGGGTACAGATACGCAGTATTTT. Translating it yields CASSRGTDTQYF.

V is TRBV7-2 and J is TRBJ1-1; TRBD1 might be the D (6 bases). V was trimmed by 5 bases and J by 5 bases, leaving 15 bases between them. CDR1 and CDR2 (germline): SGHTA, FQGNSA. There are 14 residues in the CDR3. The DNA of the CDR3 is TGTGCCAGCAGCCCACAGACAGGACTTACTGAAGCTTTCTTT. Residues: CASSPQTGLTEAFF.

This chain connects TRBV10-1 to TRBJ2-2, with D perhaps TRBD2 (6 bases). Trimming removed 6 bases from V and 9 bases from J, with 17 bases in between. CDR3 length: 14 amino acids. From germline, CDR1 is WNHNN and CDR2 SYGVQD (reference sequence). CDR3 residues: CASRGEVSHRELFF. CDR3 DNA: TGCGCCAGCAGAGGGGAGGTCTCTCACCGGGAGCTGTTTTTT.

The chain carries TRBV18 and TRBJ1-2; D is undetermined. The germline gives CDR1 KGHSH, CDR2 LQKENI. The CDR3 contains 14 residues. V was pared by 2 bases and J by 4 bases, with 11 bases between. In DNA form, the CDR3 reads TGTGCCAGCTCACCATCGGTGGCAGGCTATGGCTACACCTTC. It is translated as CASSPSVAGYGYTF.

The chain employs TRBV9 and TRBJ1-6; tentative D call: TRBD1 (6 bases). This CDR3 has 16 residues. With 0 bases removed from V and 9 bases from J, the gap between germline ends came to 16 bases. CDR1 is SGDLS, CDR2 YYNGEE, per germline. CDR3 protein: CASSVGGPSGGSPLHF. The CDR3, as DNA: TGTGCCAGCAGCGTAGGGGGGCCCTCCGGCGGTTCACCCCTCCACTTT.

The chain couples TRBV7-9 to TRBJ2-2, with D unresolved. The germline gives CDR1 SEHNR, CDR2 FQNEAQ (reference sequence). With 2 bases removed from V and 4 bases from J, the gap between germline ends came to 11 bases. There are 15 residues in the CDR3. In DNA, the CDR3 is TGTGCCAGCAGCTTACTGGCGGTGGGCACCGGGGAGCTGTTTTTT. Protein: CASSLLAVGTGELFF.

The gene calls are TRBV6-6 and TRBJ1-1; possibly TRBD1 for D (6 bases). CDR1 is MNHNY and CDR2 is SVGAGI in the germline V gene (reference sequence). There are 16 residues in the CDR3. Trimming pared 6 bases from V and 4 bases from J, leaving 21 bases between. The DNA for the CDR3 is TGTGCCAGCAGATCCACACAGGGAAATGAGGGCACTGAAGCTTTCTTT. It yields the protein CASRSTQGNEGTEAFF.